This entry features one TCR beta chain sequence. A J-beta primer mix and a sample-barcoded 5' primer were used in a second PCR of roughly 7 to 12 cycles. TCRdb analysed the 5' RACE reads with MiXCR anew, one entry per CDR3 protein. The sample has approximately 780,000 distinct CDR3 sequences; roughly 24% are singletons. The CDR3 loop spans 15 amino acids. Germline CDR1 is SGHRS and CDR2 is YFSETQ. With V trimmed by 5 bases and J by 5 bases, 9 bases remained unmatched. The sample is drawn from a study of blood T cells in healthy people across ages. This sample also appeared in a second study, on T cells of mothers and their children. According to that study: Material was donated by three healthy Caucasian mothers and their six children. Nobody spotted any persistent microchimeric T cell clones.

The chain is built from TRBV5-1 and TRBJ2-5; 10 bases are shared with TRBD2. Sequenced material: blood. This TCR derives from a boy aged 5-17 years in good health. The CDR3 is CASRAGGLSVETQYF. CDR3 DNA: TGCGCCAGCAGAGCGGGGGGGCTGAGCGTCGAGACCCAGTACTTC.